The 20 T cell receptor beta chains in this list originate from one sample, sequenced in a study of T cells in pancreatic ductal adenocarcinoma. Some clones are missing from TCRdb's copy, which holds only in-frame ones; the method was immunoSEQ multiplex PCR. The sample has over 15,000 clones; under 95% are singletons. The selected patients with pancreatic ductal adenocarcinoma had surgery but no neoadjuvant therapy. Source material: PBMCs. These receptors all come from a human donor with pancreatic ductal adenocarcinoma.

The rearrangement joins TRBV5-6 to TRBJ1-3; 8 nucleotides line up with TRBD1. J was trimmed by 7 bases and V by 0 bases; bases with no gene match: 9. Germline-derived CDR1 and CDR2 are SGHDT and YYEEEE. The CDR3 is 16 residues long. The DNA of the CDR3 is TGTGCCAGCAGCTTGGTCTCGGCAGGGGGCCGGAACACCATATATTTT. It yields the protein CASSLVSAGGRNTIYF.

The chain links TRBV13 to TRBJ1-1, with D possibly matching TRBD1 (6 bases). V lost 0 bases and J 6 bases, leaving 8 bases between the germline ends. The CDR3 spans 13 residues. Germline loops: CDR1 PRHDT, CDR2 FYEKMQ (reference sequence). The CDR3 DNA reads TGTGCCAGCAGCTTAGGACAGGGATCTGAAGCTTTCTTT. It specifies CASSLGQGSEAFF.

The V call is TRBV19, the J call TRBJ2-5; no firm D call. Trimming left V 1 base short and J 1 base short, with 4 bases between. There are 13 residues in the CDR3. Germline V gene lookup returns CDR1 LNHDA and CDR2 SQIVND (reference sequence). CDR3 sequence: CASSIAGQETQYF. Here the CDR3 DNA reads TGTGCCAGTAGTATAGCGGGCCAAGAGACCCAGTACTTC. Full variable domain (missing parts from reference TRBV19 and TRBJ2-5): DGGITQSPKYLFRKEGQNVTLSCEQNLNHDAMYWYRQDPGQGLRLIYYSQIVNDFQKGDIAEGYSVSREKKESFPLTVTSAQKNPTAFYLCASSIAGQETQYFGPGTRLLVL.

This clone was detected once. V is TRBV9 and J is TRBJ2-2; 9 nucleotides agree with TRBD1. CDR3 length equals 16 residues. The V gene's germline CDR1 is SGDLS and CDR2 YYNGEE. Losses at the gene ends were 4 bases for V and 5 bases for J; bases not matched to a gene: 9. CDR3 residues: CASSPQGTGYTGELFF. The CDR3 coding sequence is TGTGCCAGCAGCCCCCAAGGGACAGGGTATACCGGGGAGCTGTTTTTT.

This sequence joins TRBV28 and TRBJ2-1; 9 bases line up with TRBD1. J lost 6 bases, V lost 6 bases, and 12 bases had no gene match. Germline V CDR1 and CDR2: MDHEN, SYDVKM. The CDR3 extends over 16 amino acids. CDR3 sequence (DNA): TGTGCCAGCAGCAGACCGGGGTGGGACAGGGCCAATGAGCAGTTCTTC. Its translation: CASSRPGWDRANEQFF.

The chain carries TRBV6-5 and TRBJ2-7; D is ambiguous. The V end lost 1 base, the J end lost 6 bases, and 10 bases lay between the germline ends. This CDR3 is 13 amino acids long. The V gene's germline CDR1 is MNHEY and CDR2 SVGAGI. The DNA of the CDR3 is TGTGCCAGCAGTTACTATACGCAGGCCGAGCAGTACTTC. It codes for CASSYYTQAEQYF.

The V gene is TRBV7-9, the J gene TRBJ2-5, with D tentatively TRBD1 (6 bases). Germline V gene data show CDR1 as SEHNR and CDR2 as FQNEAQ (reference sequence). The CDR3 extends over 12 amino acids. Trimming removed 5 bases from V and 5 bases from J, with 9 bases in between. CDR3 nucleotides: TGTGCCAGCAGCCCTCAGGGGGAGACCCAGTACTTC. As protein: CASSPQGETQYF.

This clone has only one observation. This sequence joins TRBV2 and TRBJ1-4; the D gene is possibly TRBD1 (6 bases). Germline V lookup: CDR1 SNHLY, CDR2 FYNNEI. The CDR3 spans 14 residues. V was clipped by 4 bases and J by 3 bases, with 9 bases between them. CDR3 loop: CASSGGAANEKLFF. CDR3 DNA sequence: TGTGCCAGCAGTGGGGGGGCCGCTAATGAAAAACTGTTTTTT. Full variable domain (remainder filled in from reference TRBV2 and TRBJ1-4): EPEVTQTPSHQVTQMGQEVILRCVPISNHLYFYWYRQILGQKVEFLVSFYNNEISEKSEIFDDQFSVERPDGSNFTLKIRSTKLEDSAMYFCASSGGAANEKLFFGSGTQLSVL.

This clone was recorded once. This chain connects TRBV21-1 to TRBJ2-7; the D call of TRBD2 is as the table states it, not checked on the DNA. TRBV21-1 is deemed a pseudogene. CDR3 length: 16 residues. Here the CDR3 reads CASSKYQRETAYEQYF. The DNA of the CDR3 is TGTGCCAGCAGCAAATACCAGCGGGAGACCGCCTACGAGCAGTACTTC.

The CDR3 reads CASSVGDRAGNTIYF. CDR3 nucleotides: TGTGCCAGCAGCGTAGGGGACAGGGCTGGAAACACCATATATTTT. The chain employs TRBV9 and TRBJ1-3, with TRBD1 matching over 9 bases. V shed 0 bases, J shed 2 bases, and the junction held 0 bases outside the gene matches. Germline values: CDR1 SGDLS, CDR2 YYNGEE. This CDR3 comprises 15 residues.

The CDR3 protein is CASSLGSGTGGGQPQHF. The CDR3, as DNA: TGTGCCAGCAGCTTAGGAAGTGGGACAGGGGGCGGTCAGCCCCAGCATTTT. The chain employs TRBV7-2 and TRBJ1-5; 12 positions agree with TRBD1. CDR3 length equals 17 residues. Germline CDR1 SGHTA, CDR2 FQGNSA. The J segment lost 6 bases and the V segment lost 1 base, leaving 7 bases of the junction unmatched.

This sequence joins TRBV7-2 and TRBJ2-7; 8 positions match TRBD2. Germline assignment: CDR1 SGHTA and CDR2 FQGNSA. After removal of 5 bases from V and 1 base from J, the junction contained 7 bases not matched to a gene. The CDR3 contains 15 residues. Written as DNA, the CDR3 is TGTGCCAGCAGCCTCTATAGCGGGGATTCCTACGAGCAGTACTTC. The encoded protein is CASSLYSGDSYEQYF.

This chain links TRBV27 with TRBJ1-4, with 8 bases lining up with TRBD1. Losses at the gene ends were 1 base for V and 8 bases for J; bases not matched to a gene: 15. CDR3 length: 18 residues. Germline V gene data show CDR1 as MNHEY and CDR2 as SMNVEV (reference sequence). The DNA of the CDR3 is TGTGCCAGCAGTTTATTAGGGTCGTGGCAGGGGGCCAAGGAAAAACTGTTTTTT. It yields the protein CASSLLGSWQGAKEKLFF.

The chain carries TRBV9 and TRBJ1-1; 8 nucleotides match TRBD1. The length of the CDR3 is 15 residues. Germline CDR1 reads SGDLS; CDR2 reads YYNGEE. Trimming cost V 6 bases and J 4 bases; bases outside gene matches: 11. The CDR3 reads CASTRAGGAGTEAFF. The DNA of the CDR3 is TGTGCCAGCACCAGGGCAGGGGGCGCGGGCACTGAAGCTTTCTTT.

The genes are TRBV5-4 and TRBJ2-7; either TRBD1 or TRBD2 may supply D (7 bases each). V was clipped by 0 bases and J by 2 bases, with 18 bases between them. CDR1 SGHNT and CDR2 YYREEE come from the germline V gene (reference sequence). The CDR3 runs 17 residues. CDR3 amino acids: CASSLAGAGGGAYEQYF. In DNA, the CDR3 is TGTGCCAGCAGCTTGGCCGGGGCAGGGGGAGGGGCCTACGAGCAGTACTTC. The full variable domain, in which reference TRBV5-4 and TRBJ2-7 provide the parts outside the CDR3, is ETGVTQSPTHLIKTRGQQVTLRCSSQSGHNTVSWYQQALGQGPQFIFQYYREEENGRGNFPPRFSGLQFPNYSSELNVNALELDDSALYLCASSLAGAGGGAYEQYFGPGTRLTVT.

The V and J genes are TRBV5-5 and TRBJ2-7, with D hard to call. In germline, CDR1 is SGHKS, CDR2 YYEKEE (reference sequence). This CDR3 has 15 residues. V was pared by 0 bases and J by 0 bases, with 10 bases between. The CDR3 region is CASSLGAADSYEQYF. The CDR3 region has the DNA TGTGCCAGCAGCTTGGGCGCCGCAGACTCCTACGAGCAGTACTTC.

The CDR3 spells CAISSRGGIYGYTF. The DNA of the CDR3 is TGTGCCATCAGCTCCAGGGGGGGGATCTATGGCTACACCTTC. The chain carries TRBV10-3 and TRBJ1-2, with TRBD1 matching over 7 bases. The CDR3 contains 14 residues. The germline CDR1 and CDR2 sequences are ENHRY and SYGVKD. The V segment lost 6 bases and the J segment 4 bases; nucleotides outside the gene matches: 8.

The V gene is TRBV9, the J gene TRBJ1-6; 7 positions agree with TRBD1. Trimming cost V 4 bases and J 9 bases; bases outside gene matches: 7. The CDR3 extends over 14 amino acids. The V gene's germline CDR1 is SGDLS and CDR2 YYNGEE. CDR3 nucleotide sequence: TGTGCCAGCAGCCCCTCAGGGGGTCGTTCACCCCTCCACTTT. The encoded protein is CASSPSGGRSPLHF.

The J gene is TRBJ2-2, the V gene TRBV15; no definite D call. Germline CDR1 LNHNV, CDR2 YYDKDF (reference sequence). Trimming took off 0 bases at V and 2 bases at J, with 10 bases between the two ends. This CDR3 is 16 amino acids long. CDR3 sequence reads: CATSRDLVANTGELFF. Written as DNA, the CDR3 is TGTGCCACCAGCAGAGATCTTGTAGCCAACACCGGGGAGCTGTTTTTT.

The chain recombines TRBV7-8 with TRBJ2-1; D is unresolved. This CDR3 region has 15 residues. Germline CDR1 and CDR2: SGHVS and FQNEAQ. Trimming left V 2 bases short and J 0 bases short, with 8 bases between. As DNA, the CDR3 is TGTGCCAGCAGCTTATGGGAAAGCTCCTACAATGAGCAGTTCTTC. This codes for CASSLWESSYNEQFF.